Listed below are T cell receptor beta chains from one sample, sequenced in a study of cytomegalovirus exposure and HLA in healthy donors. The method was immunoSEQ multiplex PCR; TCRdb's version includes in-frame clones alone and lacks a portion of them. The sample has tens of thousands of clones, roughly 94% seen once. Material for sequencing was PBMCs. The receptors derive from a woman aged 18-30 years in good health and CMV-seronegative. The CDR3 runs from the conserved cysteine through the conserved F or W. Each record gives: J gene, V gene, CDR3 length, D gene, clone size, CDR3 DNA, CDR3 protein. D genes are given only for firm matches. Clone size is shown for a subset of rows, as once, few, many or a class of expanded clone.

J gene: TRBJ2-1; V gene: TRBV10-3; CDR3 length: 16; D gene: TRBD2; clone size: .; CDR3 DNA: TGTGCCATCAGTGTTATGACTAGCGGTTCCTACAATGAGCAGTTCTTC; CDR3 protein: CAISVMTSGSYNEQFF
J gene: TRBJ1-2; V gene: TRBV14; CDR3 length: 17; D gene: .; clone size: .; CDR3 DNA: TGTGCCAGCAGCCAAGATCCGGAGAGTTTTAGGGGGTATGGCTACACCTTC; CDR3 protein: CASSQDPESFRGYGYTF
J gene: TRBJ2-2; V gene: TRBV15; CDR3 length: 13; D gene: TRBD2; clone size: .; CDR3 DNA: TGTGCCACCAGCACGGGGGGGGGCGGGGAGCTGTTTTTT; CDR3 protein: CATSTGGGGELFF
J gene: TRBJ2-7; V gene: TRBV7-2; CDR3 length: 18; D gene: TRBD2; clone size: .; CDR3 DNA: TGTGCCAGCAGCCAGACTAGCGGGACCGTCGCCATTTCCTACGAGCAGTACTTC; CDR3 protein: CASSQTSGTVAISYEQYF
J gene: TRBJ2-2; V gene: TRBV6-4; CDR3 length: 17; D gene: TRBD2; clone size: .; CDR3 DNA: TGTGCCAGCAGCCCCCGACTAGCGGGACCGAACACCGGGGAGCTGTTTTTT; CDR3 protein: CASSPRLAGPNTGELFF
J gene: TRBJ2-2; V gene: TRBV21-1; CDR3 length: 18; D gene: .; clone size: .; CDR3 DNA: TGTGCCAGCAGCAACCCCGGGACTAGCGGGAGAATAGGCGGGGAGCTGTTTTTT; CDR3 protein: CASSNPGTSGRIGGELFF
J gene: TRBJ2-5; V gene: TRBV4-3; CDR3 length: 14; D gene: .; clone size: .; CDR3 DNA: TGCGCCAGCAGCCAAGGAGAGGTTTTTGAGACCCAGTACTTC; CDR3 protein: CASSQGEVFETQYF
J gene: TRBJ2-7; V gene: TRBV7-2; CDR3 length: 18; D gene: TRBD2; clone size: .; CDR3 DNA: TGTGCCAGCAGCTTAAGGGGACTAGCGGGAACCCGATTCTACGAGCAGTACTTC; CDR3 protein: CASSLRGLAGTRFYEQYF
J gene: TRBJ1-2; V gene: TRBV11-2; CDR3 length: 13; D gene: .; clone size: few; CDR3 DNA: TGTGCCAGCAGCTTAGGACAGCAGTATGGCTACACCTTC; CDR3 protein: CASSLGQQYGYTF
J gene: TRBJ2-5; V gene: TRBV19; CDR3 length: 15; D gene: TRBD2; clone size: .; CDR3 DNA: TGTGCCAGTAGTACCGCCGGGACTAGCGCCGAGACCCAGTACTTC; CDR3 protein: CASSTAGTSAETQYF
J gene: TRBJ2-7; V gene: TRBV15; CDR3 length: 14; D gene: .; clone size: once; CDR3 DNA: TGTGCCACCAGCAGACGTCCTAGCTCCTACGAGCAGTACTTC; CDR3 protein: CATSRRPSSYEQYF
J gene: TRBJ2-3; V gene: TRBV5-1; CDR3 length: 14; D gene: TRBD2; clone size: .; CDR3 DNA: TGCGCCAGCAGCGGAGCGGGGGGATATGATACGCAGTATTTT; CDR3 protein: CASSGAGGYDTQYF
J gene: TRBJ2-5; V gene: TRBV19; CDR3 length: 16; D gene: .; clone size: .; CDR3 DNA: TGTGCCAGTAGTATACCGACAGGGATGGAGGGGGAGACCCAGTACTTC; CDR3 protein: CASSIPTGMEGETQYF
J gene: TRBJ2-7; V gene: TRBV6-5; CDR3 length: 12; D gene: .; clone size: .; CDR3 DNA: TGTGCCAGCAGTCCGGACAGTTTCGAGCAGTACTTC; CDR3 protein: CASSPDSFEQYF
J gene: TRBJ2-5; V gene: TRBV7-2; CDR3 length: 13; D gene: .; clone size: few; CDR3 DNA: TGTGCCAGCAGCCTCGGTGCTCTGGAGACCCAGTACTTC; CDR3 protein: CASSLGALETQYF
J gene: TRBJ2-7; V gene: TRBV25-1; CDR3 length: 12; D gene: TRBD2; clone size: .; CDR3 DNA: TGTGCCAGCATGACGGGAGGCTACGAGCAGTACTTC; CDR3 protein: CASMTGGYEQYF